Each of the 32 T cell receptor beta chains below was sequenced from the same sample in a study of blood T cell repertoires in COVID-19. Libraries were prepared by immunoSEQ multiplex PCR; TCRdb keeps only in-frame clonotypes and omits some of them. The sample holds 200,000 to 300,000 clones, approximately 89% seen once. Sequencing was performed on PBMCs or T cells enriched from blood (not recorded which). The receptors stem from a woman between 35 and 50 years old with acute COVID-19.

The chain is built from TRBV5-1 and TRBJ2-1, with 7 positions matching TRBD2. Germline V CDR1 and CDR2: SGHRS, YFSETQ. V shed 1 base and J 3 bases; nucleotides not matched to a gene: 4. This CDR3 is 15 amino acids long. The CDR3 DNA follows: TGCGCCAGCAGCTTGCCTAGCGGAGGCTACAATGAGCAGTTCTTC. Protein product: CASSLPSGGYNEQFF.

The chain recombines TRBV12-3 or TRBV12-4 with TRBJ2-5; no definite D call. The CDR3 is 13 amino acids. The V end was cut by 2 bases, the J end by 5 bases, with 9 bases between. Here the CDR3 reads CASSLKPSETQYF. CDR3 nucleotide sequence: TGTGCCAGCAGTTTAAAGCCGTCTGAGACCCAGTACTTC.

The chain carries TRBV6-5 and TRBJ1-5, with D perhaps matching TRBD1 (5 bases). Germline CDR1 is MNHEY and CDR2 is SVGAGI. The CDR3 sequence is 13 residues long. Trimming left V 7 bases short and J 3 bases short, with 10 bases between. This CDR3 is CASMRGDNQPQHF. The CDR3 nucleotides read TGTGCCAGCATGCGGGGCGACAATCAGCCCCAGCATTTT.

J is TRBJ2-1 and V is TRBV9, with no clear D. V lost 5 bases to trimming and J lost 4 bases, with 10 bases between them. Germline V gene sequence: CDR1 SGDLS, CDR2 YYNGEE. The CDR3 has 13 residues. The CDR3, as DNA: TGTGCCAGCAGTCAACAGCTTTACAATGAGCAGTTCTTC. Translation: CASSQQLYNEQFF.

The V gene is TRBV19, the J gene TRBJ1-5, with 7 bases matching TRBD1. Trimming took 6 bases from V and 0 from J; bases not matched to a gene: 11. The CDR3 contains 17 residues. CDR1 and CDR2 (germline): LNHDA, SQIVND (reference sequence). CDR3 bases: TGTGCCAGTAGCCGACTCCGGGACAGCTATAGCAATCAGCCCCAGCATTTT. Amino acids: CASSRLRDSYSNQPQHF.

The rearrangement uses TRBV9 and TRBJ2-3, with 8 nucleotides matching TRBD2. This CDR3 spans 16 amino acids. The germline CDR1 and CDR2 sequences are SGDLS and YYNGEE. V shed 0 bases, J shed 1 base, and the junction held 4 bases outside the gene matches. CDR3 sequence: CASSVDPGGGTDTQYF. In nucleotides, the CDR3 is TGTGCCAGCAGCGTAGATCCGGGAGGGGGCACAGATACGCAGTATTTT.

The V gene is TRBV6-2 or TRBV6-3, the J gene TRBJ2-6; 8 nucleotides align to TRBD1. Germline CDR1 reads MNHEY; CDR2 reads SVGEGT. CDR3 length equals 19 residues. The V and J ends lost 2 bases and 2 bases, in that order; junction bases with no gene match: 11. The CDR3 spells CASSYLLGQGAPGANVLTF. CDR3 DNA sequence: TGTGCCAGCAGTTACCTTTTAGGCCAGGGGGCGCCTGGGGCCAACGTCCTGACTTTC.

Concerning this clone: The CDR3 carries no conserved terminal phenylalanine or tryptophan, so it likely arises from a read error. No DNA is shown, since the ends of the CDR3 on it are uncertain; the CDR3 is the one TCRdb lists. The chain uses TRBV12-3 or TRBV12-4 and TRBJ1-6; the table's D call, TRBD1, was not checked against the DNA. The CDR3 length equals 12 residues, ends included. The CDR3 loop reads CASSLCGGAYRL.

This sequence joins TRBV30 and TRBJ2-2, with 14 bases lining up with TRBD2. The V gene end was trimmed by 5 bases and the J gene end by 6 bases; junction bases not matched to a gene: 2. The germline gives CDR1 GTSNPN, CDR2 SVGIG (reference sequence). The CDR3 has 14 residues. In DNA form, the CDR3 reads TGTGCCTGGCGACTAGCGGGGGGGCCCGGGGAGCTGTTTTTT. Protein: CAWRLAGGPGELFF.

The chain couples TRBV6-2 or TRBV6-3 to TRBJ1-2; 8 nucleotides match TRBD1. The J segment lost 4 bases and the V segment lost 4 bases, leaving 11 bases of the junction unmatched. Germline V gives CDR1 MNHEY, CDR2 SVGEGT. This CDR3 spans 16 amino acids. The CDR3 bases are TGTGCCAGCAGTTCACGGACAGGGATTGGTGGCTATGGCTACACCTTC. This gives the protein CASSSRTGIGGYGYTF.

This clone appeared a single time. The V call is TRBV7-2, the J call TRBJ2-3; perhaps TRBD2 as D (5 bases). Germline CDR1 reads SGHTA; CDR2 reads FQGNSA. Trimming left V 1 base short and J 4 bases short, with 15 bases between. The CDR3 has 16 residues. The CDR3 coding sequence is TGTGCCAGCAGCTTAGTCGGGTTTAGCGAATCAGATACGCAGTATTTT. Its translation: CASSLVGFSESDTQYF.

The chain recombines TRBV11-2 with TRBJ1-4, with D possibly TRBD1 on 6 matching bases. Trimming took off 5 bases at V and 3 bases at J, with 13 bases between the two ends. The length of the CDR3 is 15 residues. Germline V CDR1 and CDR2: SGHAT, FQNNGV. In DNA, the CDR3 is TGTGCCAGCAGCAGCCGGACAGCGGCTAATGAAAAACTGTTTTTT. It encodes CASSSRTAANEKLFF.

The genes are TRBV11-3 and TRBJ2-1, with 7 bases matching TRBD1. The CDR3 length is 13 residues. The trim removed 8 bases at V and 2 bases at J, leaving 3 bases unmatched. Germline CDR1 is SGHNT and CDR2 is YENEEA. The DNA of the CDR3 is TGTGCCAGCCGACAGGGCGCCTACAATGAGCAGTTCTTC. As protein: CASRQGAYNEQFF.

The V call is TRBV5-4, the J call TRBJ2-5; 7 nucleotides line up with TRBD2. Unmatched junction bases numbered 5, after V lost 4 bases and J lost 2 bases. The CDR3 covers 14 residues. The germline CDR1 and CDR2 sequences are SGHNT and YYREEE (reference sequence). In DNA form, the CDR3 reads TGTGCCAGCAGCCTCCTAGCGGTGCAAGAGACCCAGTACTTC. Translating it yields CASSLLAVQETQYF.

The rearrangement uses TRBV7-7 and TRBJ2-1, with D maybe TRBD2 (6 bases). CDR3 length: 14 amino acids. Germline CDR1 is SSHAT and CDR2 is FNYEAQ (reference sequence). Trimming pared 0 bases from V and 6 bases from J, leaving 9 bases between. The CDR3 nucleotides are TGTGCCAGCAGCTTAGCGGGGGGTAGCAATGAGCAGTTCTTC. Translation gives CASSLAGGSNEQFF.

This chain links TRBV2 with TRBJ2-3, with D possibly TRBD1 on 5 matching bases. Germline values: CDR1 SNHLY, CDR2 FYNNEI. The CDR3 loop spans 14 amino acids. Deletions cut 2 bases from V and 2 bases from J, with 8 bases between. Written as DNA, the CDR3 is TGTGCCAGCAGTGAATCAGGGATCACAGATACGCAGTATTTT. It is translated as CASSESGITDTQYF.

In DNA form, the CDR3 reads TGCAGTGCTAGTTGGGCTAGCGGGAGGGCAGATACGCAGTATTTT. Residues: CSASWASGRADTQYF. The V gene is TRBV20-1, the J gene TRBJ2-3, with 12 bases aligning to TRBD2. The CDR3 sequence is 15 residues long. Germline V gene data show CDR1 as DFQATT and CDR2 as SNEGSKA (reference sequence). V lost 3 bases, J lost 4 bases, and 5 bases stayed unmatched.

The V and J genes are TRBV18 and TRBJ2-1; TRBD1 might be the D (5 bases). V was pared by 3 bases and J by 3 bases, with 21 bases between. This CDR3 has 18 amino acids. Germline V gene sequence: CDR1 KGHSH, CDR2 LQKENI. The CDR3 loop reads CASSPNPFDSALYNEQFF. CDR3 nucleotide sequence: TGTGCCAGCTCACCTAACCCTTTTGACAGTGCCCTCTACAATGAGCAGTTCTTC.

This clone was counted once. V gene TRBV20-1 combines with J gene TRBJ1-2, with D unresolved. CDR3 length: 13 residues. The V gene lost 3 bases and the J gene lost 7 bases, with 15 bases spanning the gap. Germline assignment: CDR1 DFQATT and CDR2 SNEGSKA (reference sequence). CDR3 DNA sequence: TGCAGTGCTAGTCAGCCCGGGTTAGTTGGCTACACCTTC. Translating it yields CSASQPGLVGYTF.

The V gene is TRBV10-3, the J gene TRBJ1-6, with a possible D match to TRBD1 (5 bases). CDR1 is ENHRY, CDR2 SYGVKD, per germline. V was clipped by 10 bases and J by 0 bases, with 13 bases between them. The CDR3 spans 15 residues. The CDR3 DNA reads as TGTGCCACACGGGACGGGAGCTCCTATAATTCACCCCTCCACTTT. It specifies CATRDGSSYNSPLHF.

This rearrangement joins TRBV10-1 to TRBJ2-2, with D perhaps matching TRBD2 (6 bases). The CDR3 has 16 residues. V was pared by 0 bases and J by 4 bases, with 12 bases between. CDR1 and CDR2 from the germline V gene are WNHNN and SYGVQD (reference sequence). CDR3 bases: TGCGCCAGCAGTGAGTCCCGACTAGATGGCACCGGGGAGCTGTTTTTT. This translates into CASSESRLDGTGELFF.

The genes are TRBV29-1 and TRBJ1-5, with a weak D call TRBD1 (5 bases). Germline V CDR1 and CDR2: SQVTM, ANQGSEA. Trimming removed 0 bases from V and 4 bases from J, with 7 bases in between. This CDR3 contains 13 residues. CDR3 sequence (DNA): TGCAGCGTTGAAGACGGGGGGAATCAGCCCCAGCATTTT. It is translated as CSVEDGGNQPQHF.

This chain uses TRBV11-3 with TRBJ1-1; a weak D match, TRBD1 (5 bases). The CDR3 contains 16 residues. The germline CDR1 and CDR2 sequences are SGHNT and YENEEA. V was pared by 2 bases and J by 1 base, with 14 bases between. The CDR3 loop is CASSLLSATANTEAFF. As DNA, the CDR3 is TGTGCCAGCAGCTTACTGTCTGCGACAGCGAACACTGAAGCTTTCTTT.

The chain joins TRBV6-5 to TRBJ1-1, with no clear D. CDR1 is MNHEY and CDR2 is SVGAGI in the germline V gene. V gave up 6 bases and J gave up 2 bases, with 10 bases separating them. The CDR3 has 13 residues. CDR3 region: CASSRVYNTEAFF. The CDR3 DNA reads TGTGCCAGCAGCCGAGTCTATAACACTGAAGCTTTCTTT.

The rearrangement joins TRBV6-5 to TRBJ2-2; possibly TRBD1 for D (6 bases). This CDR3 spans 14 amino acids. Germline-derived CDR1 and CDR2 are MNHEY and SVGAGI. Between the trimmed V and J ends, which lost 5 bases and 10 bases, there was a span of 17 bases. CDR3 residues: CASSPGQTRPELFF. The CDR3, as DNA: TGTGCCAGCAGTCCGGGACAAACGCGCCCGGAGCTGTTTTTT.

The CDR3 DNA is TGTGCCAGCAGCTTAGGACAGGGGGCACGTCAGCCCCAGCATTTT. Amino acid sequence: CASSLGQGARQPQHF. The genes are TRBV7-8 and TRBJ1-5, with 10 bases fitting TRBD1. The V segment lost 1 base and the J segment 6 bases; nucleotides outside the gene matches: 3. Looked up from germline, CDR1 is SGHVS and CDR2 is FQNEAQ. This CDR3 is 15 amino acids long.

The rearrangement uses TRBV5-1 and TRBJ2-3; TRBD1 aligns across 10 bases. This CDR3 spans 14 amino acids. CDR1 and CDR2 from the germline V gene are SGHRS and YFSETQ. The V and J ends lost 3 bases and 5 bases, in that order; junction bases with no gene match: 3. CDR3 residues: CASSSGQGIDTQYF. CDR3 bases: TGCGCCAGCAGCTCGGGACAGGGGATAGATACGCAGTATTTT.

This clone showed up just once. The chain links TRBV3-1 (or the pseudogene TRBV3-2) to TRBJ1-1; no clear D gene. The germline V gene has CDR1 LGHDT and CDR2 YNNKEL (reference sequence). The length of the CDR3 is 15 residues. The V end lost 3 bases, the J end lost 8 bases, and 19 bases lay between the germline ends. The CDR3 DNA follows: TGTGCCAGCAGCCAGATCGGGGTAGGACTCGTAGAAGCTTTCTTT. This sequence encodes CASSQIGVGLVEAFF.

V and J are TRBV18 and TRBJ2-4; tentatively, D is TRBD2 (6 bases). Germline V gives CDR1 KGHSH, CDR2 LQKENI. Trimming took 4 bases from V and 7 from J, leaving 17 bases between them. The CDR3 loop spans 15 amino acids. The CDR3 loop is CASSREAGGTNIQYF. CDR3 coding DNA: TGTGCCAGCTCACGGGAGGCGGGCGGTACGAACATTCAGTACTTC.

The chain recombines TRBV2 with TRBJ2-2; TRBD1 matches 9 bases. Germline CDR1 is SNHLY and CDR2 is FYNNEI. The trim removed 5 bases at V and 6 bases at J, leaving 13 bases unmatched. The CDR3 is 17 amino acids. The CDR3 region is CASSLSGTGMAPGELFF. CDR3 nucleotide sequence: TGTGCCAGCAGTCTCTCCGGGACAGGGATGGCTCCCGGGGAGCTGTTTTTT.

The V call is TRBV7-2, the J call TRBJ2-1; 16 bases agree with TRBD2. The CDR3 loop spans 16 amino acids. V lost 5 bases to trimming and J lost 8 bases; unmatched junction nucleotides: 6. Germline V gene lookup returns CDR1 SGHTA and CDR2 FQGNSA. CDR3 protein: CASSPPGLAGGDEQFF. The CDR3 DNA reads as TGTGCCAGCAGCCCACCGGGACTAGCGGGAGGGGATGAGCAGTTCTTC.

The V and J genes are TRBV19 and TRBJ1-1; TRBD1 matches 7 bases. The germline V gene encodes CDR1 LNHDA and CDR2 SQIVND (reference sequence). This CDR3 has 13 residues. Trimming removed 5 bases from V and 5 bases from J; junction bases left unmatched: 5. The CDR3 loop reads CASSAIQGTEAFF. In DNA form, the CDR3 reads TGTGCCAGTAGTGCAATACAGGGGACTGAAGCTTTCTTT.